This TCR beta chain was recovered during a study of cytomegalovirus exposure and HLA in healthy donors. Study overall: Unique TCRs numbering 75 million to 95 million, obtained from HLA-typed donors, made up an early data release. Whole-study findings and limits: An assumption of roughly uniform sequencing depth across donors underlay the presence/absence analyses.

Despite likely unrecorded immune exposures, the donors were nominally healthy at the time of sampling. With 1 base removed from V and 11 bases from J, the gap between germline ends came to 11 bases. The CDR3 runs 11 residues. Per germline, CDR1 DFQATT and CDR2 SNEGSKA (reference sequence). Regarding this clone: Its antigen is still unknown.

The PCR had 60 Vbeta and 13 Jbeta primers. Libraries were prepared by immunoSEQ multiplex PCR; TCRdb keeps only in-frame clonotypes and omits some of them. The sample consists of around 130,000 clones, over 75% of them appearing once. The source material was PBMCs. The TCR originated in a young man in good health and CMV-seronegative. This chain uses TRBV20-1 with TRBJ1-1; D gene ambiguous. In DNA, the CDR3 is TGCAGTGCTAGAGGCGACTTTTACGCTTTCTTT. Amino acid sequence: CSARGDFYAFF.